The source of this T cell receptor beta chain is a study of T cells of healthy individuals. MiXCR, applied by TCRdb to the 5' RACE reads, yields one record per CDR3 protein. This table has about 96,000 distinct CDR3 sequences, 15% to 20% appearing once. This clonotype was seen only once. CDR1 is SQVTM, CDR2 ANQGSEA, per germline. The CDR3 has 14 amino acids. V was trimmed by 2 bases and J by 4 bases, leaving 14 bases between them. The TCR comes from a human donor in good health. The chain has TRBV29-1 and TRBJ1-2; tentative D call: TRBD1 (5 bases). The CDR3 nucleotides are TGCAGCGTTGAATCCACAGGAGCCGGCTATGGCTACACCTTC. This sequence encodes CSVESTGAGYGYTF. Supplemented by reference TRBV29-1 and TRBJ1-2, the full variable domain reads SAVISQKPSRDICQRGTSLTIQCQVDSQVTMMFWYRQQPGQSLTLIATANQGSEATYESGFVIDKFPISRPNLTFSTLTVSNMSPEDSSIYLCSVESTGAGYGYTFGSGTRLTVV.